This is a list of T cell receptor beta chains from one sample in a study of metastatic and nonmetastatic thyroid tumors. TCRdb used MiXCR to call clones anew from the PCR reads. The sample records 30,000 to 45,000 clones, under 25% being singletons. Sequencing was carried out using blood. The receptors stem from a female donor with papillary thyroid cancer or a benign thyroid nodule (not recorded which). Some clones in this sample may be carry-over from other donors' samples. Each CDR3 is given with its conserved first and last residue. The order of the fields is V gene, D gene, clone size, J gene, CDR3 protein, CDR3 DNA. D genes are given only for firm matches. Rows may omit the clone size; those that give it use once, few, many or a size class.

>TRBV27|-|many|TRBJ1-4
CASRGGGREKLFF
TGTGCCAGCAGAGGGGGAGGTCGCGAAAAACTGTTTTTT
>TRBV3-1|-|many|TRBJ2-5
CASSQTLGGGGNNQETQYF
TGTGCCAGCAGCCAAACCCTGGGAGGGGGAGGGAACAACCAAGAGACCCAGTACTTC
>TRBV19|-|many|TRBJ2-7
CARQNEAAYEQYF
TGTGCCAGGCAAAACGAAGCTGCCTACGAGCAGTACTTC
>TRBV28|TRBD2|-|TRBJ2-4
CASILAGGGDIQYF
TGTGCCAGCATCCTCGCCGGGGGGGGAGACATTCAGTACTTC
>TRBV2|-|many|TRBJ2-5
CASSELVSRYF
TGTGCCAGCAGTGAACTCGTCTCCCGGTACTTC
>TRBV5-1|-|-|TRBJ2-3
CASSLAPGVTDTQYF
TGCGCCAGCAGCTTGGCCCCGGGAGTGACAGATACGCAGTATTTT
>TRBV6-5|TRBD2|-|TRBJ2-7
CASSAGLDSYEQYF
TGTGCCAGCAGCGCAGGACTAGATAGCTACGAGCAGTACTTC
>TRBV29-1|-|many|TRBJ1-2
CSVGDRERVSGYTF
TGCAGCGTTGGTGATAGGGAACGTGTTTCCGGCTACACCTTC
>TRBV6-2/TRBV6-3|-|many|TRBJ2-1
CASSYPGNNEQFF
TGTGCCAGCAGTTACCCCGGGAACAATGAGCAGTTCTTC
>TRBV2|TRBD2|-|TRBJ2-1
CASSRASGMEQFF
TGTGCCAGCAGCCGGGCTAGCGGGATGGAGCAGTTCTTC
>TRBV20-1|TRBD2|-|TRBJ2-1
CNASLLGTSGSDQFF
TGCAATGCTAGCCTCCTTGGGACTAGCGGGAGTGATCAGTTCTTC
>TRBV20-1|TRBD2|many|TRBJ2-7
CSARSPGLVAQGSYEQYF
TGCAGTGCTAGATCCCCGGGACTAGTCGCCCAGGGGTCCTACGAGCAGTACTTC
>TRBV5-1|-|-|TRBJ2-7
CASSGGGQEQYF
TGCGCCAGCAGCGGTGGGGGGCAAGAGCAGTACTTC
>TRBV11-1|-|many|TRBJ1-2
CASSPLVGSYGYTF
TGTGCCAGCAGCCCGCTGGTGGGGTCCTATGGCTACACCTTC
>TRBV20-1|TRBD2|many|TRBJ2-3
CSASILAGGDTQYF
TGCAGTGCTAGCATCCTAGCGGGAGGTGATACGCAGTATTTT
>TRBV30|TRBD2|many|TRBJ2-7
CAWNLAGENEQYF
TGTGCCTGGAACCTAGCGGGAGAGAACGAGCAGTACTTC
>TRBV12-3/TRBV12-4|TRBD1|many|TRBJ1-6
CASSYPTGSYNSPLHF
TGTGCCAGCAGTTACCCGACAGGGTCCTATAATTCACCCCTCCACTTT
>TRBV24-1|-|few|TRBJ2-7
CATSEAVGPSYEQYF
TGTGCCACCAGTGAGGCGGTAGGCCCCTCTTACGAGCAGTACTTC
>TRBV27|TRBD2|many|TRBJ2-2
CASSFMTSGRPFHTGELFF
TGTGCCAGCAGTTTTATGACTAGCGGGAGGCCCTTCCACACCGGGGAGCTGTTTTTT
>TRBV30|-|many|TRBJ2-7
CASKSWAEQYF
TGTGCCTCCAAATCCTGGGCGGAGCAGTACTTC
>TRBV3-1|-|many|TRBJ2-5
CASSPEGGTQYF
TGTGCCAGCAGCCCGGAGGGAGGGACCCAGTACTTC
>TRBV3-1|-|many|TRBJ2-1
CASSQLAITIHEQFF
TGTGCCAGCAGCCAACTAGCGATTACAATCCATGAGCAGTTCTTC
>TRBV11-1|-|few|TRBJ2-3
CASSLGVGRGSTDTQYF
TGTGCCAGCAGCTTAGGTGTCGGCAGGGGAAGCACAGATACGCAGTATTTT
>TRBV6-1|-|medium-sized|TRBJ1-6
CASSYISGGFSPLHF
TGTGCCAGCAGTTATATCTCTGGGGGATTTTCACCCCTCCACTTT
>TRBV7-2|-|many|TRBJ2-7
CASSLQTTSYEQYF
TGTGCCAGCAGCTTACAGACTACCTCCTACGAGCAGTACTTC
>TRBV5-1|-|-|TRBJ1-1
CASKRDEQGGALNTEAFF
TGCGCCAGCAAGAGGGACGAACAGGGAGGGGCCTTGAACACTGAAGCTTTCTTT
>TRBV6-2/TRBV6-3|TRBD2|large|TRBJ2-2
CASKGYRGDTGELFF
TGTGCCAGCAAAGGCTATCGGGGGGACACCGGGGAGCTGTTTTTT
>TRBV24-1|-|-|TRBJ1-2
CATIDSHRQSIPFYGYTF
TGTGCCACCATTGATTCACATCGACAGTCAATCCCTTTCTATGGCTACACCTTC
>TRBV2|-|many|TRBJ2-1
CASSLLGGPYNEQFF
TGTGCCAGCAGTCTGCTCGGCGGTCCCTACAATGAGCAGTTCTTC
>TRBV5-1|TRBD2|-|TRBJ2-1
CASSRFKGTTNNEQFF
TGCGCCAGCAGCCGATTCAAGGGGACTACCAACAATGAGCAGTTCTTC
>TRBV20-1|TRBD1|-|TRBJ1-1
CSARATGGNTEAFF
TGCAGTGCTAGAGCCACAGGGGGCAACACTGAAGCTTTCTTT
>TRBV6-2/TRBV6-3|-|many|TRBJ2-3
CASSPLGDTQYF
TGTGCCAGCAGTCCCTTGGGAGATACGCAGTATTTT
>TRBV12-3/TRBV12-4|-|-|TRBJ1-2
CASIPWGRNYGYTF
TGTGCCAGTATCCCATGGGGGCGTAACTATGGCTACACCTTC
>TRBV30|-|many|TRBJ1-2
CAWDVRQLANYGYTF
TGTGCCTGGGACGTCAGACAGTTAGCTAACTATGGCTACACCTTC
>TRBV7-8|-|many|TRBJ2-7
CASSLGTGSYEQYF
TGTGCCAGCAGCTTAGGTACAGGGTCCTACGAGCAGTACTTC
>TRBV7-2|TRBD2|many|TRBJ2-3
CASSLTGLAGADTQYF
TGTGCCAGCAGCTTAACGGGACTAGCGGGAGCAGATACGCAGTATTTT
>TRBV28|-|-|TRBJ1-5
CVSKPGLREPQHF
TGTGTCAGCAAACCGGGGCTAAGGGAGCCCCAGCATTTT
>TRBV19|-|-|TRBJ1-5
CATRPGRKLLNQPQHF
TGTGCCACAAGACCGGGACGGAAACTACTCAATCAGCCCCAGCATTTT
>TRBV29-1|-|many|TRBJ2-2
CSVPLGAANTGELFF
TGCAGCGTTCCCCTCGGGGCAGCGAACACCGGGGAGCTGTTTTTT
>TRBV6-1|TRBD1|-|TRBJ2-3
CASSLGGAKDTQYF
TGTGCCAGCAGTCTAGGGGGCGCGAAAGATACGCAGTATTTT
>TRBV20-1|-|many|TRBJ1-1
CSARIQGSSNTEAFF
TGCAGTGCTAGAATCCAGGGATCATCAAACACTGAAGCTTTCTTT
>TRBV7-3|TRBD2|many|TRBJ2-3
CASSLSGRSTDTQYF
TGTGCCAGCAGCTTAAGCGGGAGGAGCACAGATACGCAGTATTTT
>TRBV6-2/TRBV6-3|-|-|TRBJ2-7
CASSYSEGVQSYEQYF
TGTGCCAGCAGTTACTCTGAGGGGGTGCAGTCCTACGAGCAGTACTTC
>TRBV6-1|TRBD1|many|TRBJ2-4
CASSWGQDNIQYF
TGTGCCAGCAGCTGGGGACAGGATAACATTCAGTACTTC
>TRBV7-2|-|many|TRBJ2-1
CASSLAGRSTYNEQFF
TGTGCCAGCAGCTTAGCTGGGAGGTCCACCTACAATGAGCAGTTCTTC
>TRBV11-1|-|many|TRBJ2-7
CATSETNGGNSYEQYF
TGTGCCACCTCTGAAACCAACGGCGGTAACTCCTACGAGCAGTACTTC
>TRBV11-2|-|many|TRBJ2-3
CASSFYLGGGTTDTQYF
TGTGCCAGCAGCTTCTACTTAGGGGGAGGAACCACAGATACGCAGTATTTT
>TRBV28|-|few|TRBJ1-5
CASSPQAQVPHQPQHF
TGTGCCAGCAGCCCACAAGCTCAGGTTCCCCATCAGCCCCAGCATTTT
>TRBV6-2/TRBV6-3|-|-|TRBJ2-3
CASSSSDTQYF
TGTGCCAGCAGTTCATCTGATACGCAGTATTTT
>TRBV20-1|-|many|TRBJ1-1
CSANRRSNTEAFF
TGCAGTGCAAACAGAAGATCCAACACTGAAGCTTTCTTT
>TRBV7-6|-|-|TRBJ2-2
CASSLEKSNTGELFF
TGTGCCAGCAGCTTAGAAAAATCCAACACCGGGGAGCTGTTTTTT
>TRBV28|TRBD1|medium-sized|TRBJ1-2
CASSFPGGYGYTF
TGTGCCAGCAGTTTCCCAGGGGGCTATGGCTACACCTTC
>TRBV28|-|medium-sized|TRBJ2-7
CASSLEGPYEQYF
TGTGCCAGCAGTTTGGAGGGCCCCTACGAGCAGTACTTC
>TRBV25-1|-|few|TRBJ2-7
CASSELGATYEQYF
TGTGCCAGCAGTGAACTGGGGGCTACCTACGAGCAGTACTTC
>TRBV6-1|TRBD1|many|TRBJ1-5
CASSPGTGGQPQHF
TGTGCCAGCAGCCCGGGGACAGGAGGTCAGCCCCAGCATTTT